This is a list of T cell receptor beta chains from one sample in a study of T cells in Graves' hyperthyroidism and ophthalmopathy. TCRdb reprocessed the multiplex PCR reads via MiXCR and lists one record per CDR3 protein. The sample has approximately 400,000 distinct CDR3 sequences, roughly 25% seen once. The source material was blood. The receptors were sampled from a man between 45 and 60 years old with Graves' hyperthyroidism. CDR3s include the opening cysteine and the closing phenylalanine or tryptophan. The size of a clone is reported for some rows only, either as once, few or many, or as a class for expanded clones.

>TRBV7-9|.
CASSLPGAPETQYF
>TRBV27|few
CASSLPRRGYNEQFF
>TRBV12-3/TRBV12-4|.
CASKGNSPLHF
>TRBV28|many
CASSYNSGRFGETQYF
>TRBV28|few
CASGSSTDTQYF
>TRBV3-1|few
CASSPQAGGAEQYF
>TRBV6-2/TRBV6-3|many
CASSRTGGGQPQHF
>TRBV9|few
CASSVGRPAPPDTQYF
>TRBV7-2|few
CASSSRTEGRETQYF
>TRBV5-1|.
CASSLDSTQGDTQYF
>TRBV20-1|.
CSASGPTSGRDYNEQFF
>TRBV19|.
CASMRGTHSNQPQHF
>TRBV3-1|many
CASSQDLAGFTEAFF
>TRBV6-1|.
CASSEVGQANSPLHF
>TRBV28|few
CASSPGLRRAGLAGVEETQYF
>TRBV6-2/TRBV6-3|.
CAIGTSDYEQYF
>TRBV6-2/TRBV6-3|.
CASDNWTGGLGGQPQHF
>TRBV12-3/TRBV12-4|many
CASSRFGTGYYEQYF
>TRBV11-3|.
CASRPTGATGELFF
>TRBV7-9|.
CASSLKVFNEKLFF
>TRBV5-4|.
CASSSRQGRYEQYF
>TRBV11-2|many
CASSLGLAGGAAHEQFF